Described below is a single TCR beta chain sequence and its context. Documented time point: newly diagnosed GD, antithyroid drugs for less than 3 months. RNA from PBMCs was the source of the TCR library. The data stem from a study of regulatory T cells in long-lasting Graves disease. V gave up 3 bases and J gave up 2 bases; unmatched junction bases: 5. The CDR3 is made up of 15 amino acids. CDR1 and CDR2 (germline): DFQATT, SNEGSKA (reference sequence). TCR beta libraries were built with iRepertoire HTBI primers and Arm-PCR of CDR3 regions. TCRdb reprocessed the multiplex PCR reads via MiXCR and lists one record per CDR3 protein. This table holds more than 300,000 distinct CDR3 sequences, 15% to 20% found once. Another study also made use of these data, one on T cells in Graves' hyperthyroidism and ophthalmopathy.

The source was peripheral blood mononuclear cells (PBMCs), collected at new diagnosis, from a patient treated with antithyroid drugs. The clonotype was recovered from a young woman with Graves disease. The J gene is TRBJ2-3, the V gene TRBV20-1; 10 bases are a match to TRBD2. The CDR3 spells CSASPLAGDTDTQYF. Here the CDR3 DNA reads TGCAGTGCTAGCCCCCTAGCGGGGGACACAGATACGCAGTATTTT.